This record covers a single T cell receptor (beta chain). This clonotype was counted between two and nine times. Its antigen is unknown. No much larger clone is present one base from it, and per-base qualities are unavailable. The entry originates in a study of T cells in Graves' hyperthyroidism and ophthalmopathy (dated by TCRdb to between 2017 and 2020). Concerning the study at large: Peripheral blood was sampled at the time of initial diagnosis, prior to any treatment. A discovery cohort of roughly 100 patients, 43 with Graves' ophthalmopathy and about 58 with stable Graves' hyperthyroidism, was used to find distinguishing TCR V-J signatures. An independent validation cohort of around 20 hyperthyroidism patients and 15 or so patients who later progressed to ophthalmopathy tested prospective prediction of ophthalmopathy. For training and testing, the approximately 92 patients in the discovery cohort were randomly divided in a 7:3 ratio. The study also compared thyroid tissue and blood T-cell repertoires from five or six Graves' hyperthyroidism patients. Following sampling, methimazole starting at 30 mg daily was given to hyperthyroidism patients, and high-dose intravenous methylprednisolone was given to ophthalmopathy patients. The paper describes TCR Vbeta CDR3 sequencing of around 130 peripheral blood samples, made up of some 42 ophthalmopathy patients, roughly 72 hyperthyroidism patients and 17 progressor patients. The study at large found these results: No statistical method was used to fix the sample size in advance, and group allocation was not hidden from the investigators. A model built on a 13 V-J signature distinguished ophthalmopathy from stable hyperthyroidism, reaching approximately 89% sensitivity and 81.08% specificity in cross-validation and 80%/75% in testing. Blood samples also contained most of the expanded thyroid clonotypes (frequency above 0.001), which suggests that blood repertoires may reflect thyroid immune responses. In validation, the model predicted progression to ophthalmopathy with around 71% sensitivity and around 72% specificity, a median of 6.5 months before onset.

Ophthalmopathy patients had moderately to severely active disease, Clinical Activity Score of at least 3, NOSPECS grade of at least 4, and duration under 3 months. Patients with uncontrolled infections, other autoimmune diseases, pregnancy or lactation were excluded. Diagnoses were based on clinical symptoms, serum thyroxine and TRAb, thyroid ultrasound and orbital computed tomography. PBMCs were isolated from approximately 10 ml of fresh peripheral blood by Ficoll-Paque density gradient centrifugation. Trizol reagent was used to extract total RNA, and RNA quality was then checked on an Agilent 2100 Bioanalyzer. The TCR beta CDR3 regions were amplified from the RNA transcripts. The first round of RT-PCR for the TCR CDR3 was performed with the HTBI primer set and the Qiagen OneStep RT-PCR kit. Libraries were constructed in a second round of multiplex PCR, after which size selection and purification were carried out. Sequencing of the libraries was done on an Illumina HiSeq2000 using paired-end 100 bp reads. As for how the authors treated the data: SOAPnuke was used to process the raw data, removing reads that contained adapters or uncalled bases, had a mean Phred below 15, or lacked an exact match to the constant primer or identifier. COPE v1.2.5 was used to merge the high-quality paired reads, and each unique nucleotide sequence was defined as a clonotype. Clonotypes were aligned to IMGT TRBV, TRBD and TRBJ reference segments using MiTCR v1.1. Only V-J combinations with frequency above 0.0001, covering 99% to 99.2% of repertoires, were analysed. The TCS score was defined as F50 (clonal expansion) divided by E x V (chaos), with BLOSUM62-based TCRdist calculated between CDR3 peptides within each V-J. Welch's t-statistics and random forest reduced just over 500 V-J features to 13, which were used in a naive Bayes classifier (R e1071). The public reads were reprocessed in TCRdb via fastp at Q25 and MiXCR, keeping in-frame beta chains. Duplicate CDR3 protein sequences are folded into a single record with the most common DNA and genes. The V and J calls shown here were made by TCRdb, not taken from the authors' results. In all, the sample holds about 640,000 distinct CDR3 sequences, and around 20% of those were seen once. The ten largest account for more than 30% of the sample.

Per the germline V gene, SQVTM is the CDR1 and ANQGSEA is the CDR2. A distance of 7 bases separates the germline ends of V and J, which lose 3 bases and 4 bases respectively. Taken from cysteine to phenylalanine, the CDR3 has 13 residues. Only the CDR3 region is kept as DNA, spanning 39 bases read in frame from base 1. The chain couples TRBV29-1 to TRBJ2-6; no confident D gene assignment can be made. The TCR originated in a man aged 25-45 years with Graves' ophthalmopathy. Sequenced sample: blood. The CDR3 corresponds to CSVEGNGANVLTF. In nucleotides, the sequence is TGCAGCGTTGAGGGAAACGGGGCCAACGTCCTGACTTTC. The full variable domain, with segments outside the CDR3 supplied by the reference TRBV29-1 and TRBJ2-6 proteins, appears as SAVISQKPSRDICQRGTSLTIQCQVDSQVTMMFWYRQQPGQSLTLIATANQGSEATYESGFVIDKFPISRPNLTFSTLTVSNMSPEDSSIYLCSVEGNGANVLTFGAGSRLTVL.